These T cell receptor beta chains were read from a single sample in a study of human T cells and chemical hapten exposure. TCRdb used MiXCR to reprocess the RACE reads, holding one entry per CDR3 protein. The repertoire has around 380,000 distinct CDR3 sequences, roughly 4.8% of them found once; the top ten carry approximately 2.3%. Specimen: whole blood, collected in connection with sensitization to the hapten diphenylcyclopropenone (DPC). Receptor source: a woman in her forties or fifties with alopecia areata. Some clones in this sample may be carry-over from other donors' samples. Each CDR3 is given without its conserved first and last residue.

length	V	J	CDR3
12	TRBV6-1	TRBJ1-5	ASEWGGLNQPQH
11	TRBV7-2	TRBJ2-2	ASSLRYGGELF
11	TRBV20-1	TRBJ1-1	SARVTGLTEAF
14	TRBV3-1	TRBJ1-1	ASSPPMGVQDTEAF
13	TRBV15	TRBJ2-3	ATQRLGITTDTQY
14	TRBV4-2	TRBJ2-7	ASSPLGALSSYEQY
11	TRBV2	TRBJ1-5	ASSEREGQPQH
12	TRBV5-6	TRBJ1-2	ASSQGRLNYGYT
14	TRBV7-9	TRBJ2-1	ASSPQTGTGDNEQF
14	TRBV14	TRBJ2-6	ASSQGSRSGANVLT
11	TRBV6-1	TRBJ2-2	ARRLGQPGELF
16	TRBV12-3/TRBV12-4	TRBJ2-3	ASSFFGLLGARTDTQY
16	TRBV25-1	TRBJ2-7	ASSEPRSGADFTYEQY
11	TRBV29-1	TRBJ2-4	SVESGAKNIQY
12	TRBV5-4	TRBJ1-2	ASSLDRASHGYT
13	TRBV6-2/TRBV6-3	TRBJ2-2	ASSRLNGNTGELF
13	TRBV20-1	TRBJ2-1	SARTSASSYNEQF
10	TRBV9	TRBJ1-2	ASSADIYGYT
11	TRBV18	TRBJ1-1	ASSQQGGLEAF
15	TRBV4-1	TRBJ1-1	ASSQVFGAIEDTEAF
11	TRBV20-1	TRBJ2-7	SARSLQGYEQY
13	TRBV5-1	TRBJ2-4	ASSSIGQGRNIQY
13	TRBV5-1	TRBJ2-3	ASSLSQVSTDTQY
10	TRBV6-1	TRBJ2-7	ASSESEYEQY
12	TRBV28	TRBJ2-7	ASSLTGATYEQY
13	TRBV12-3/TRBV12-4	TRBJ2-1	ASSVVAVSYNEQF
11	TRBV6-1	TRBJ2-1	ASSQTGGGEQF
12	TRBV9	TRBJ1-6	ASSPGGKGSPLH
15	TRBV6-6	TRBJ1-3	ASSYVINRGSGNTIY
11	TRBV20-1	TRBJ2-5	SALGRDGETQY
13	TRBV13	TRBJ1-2	ASSENTGSNYGYT
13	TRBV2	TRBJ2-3	ASMGTSGEKDTQY
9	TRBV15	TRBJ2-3	ATSNGDTQY
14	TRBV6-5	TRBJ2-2	ASSYGAGEAIGELF
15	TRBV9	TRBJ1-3	ASSSRVGGSSGNTIY
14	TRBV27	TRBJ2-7	ASSPTLQLAGYEQY
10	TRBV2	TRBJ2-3	ASKHRTDTQY
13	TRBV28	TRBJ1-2	ASSLPPQGAYGYT
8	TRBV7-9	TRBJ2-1	AIRENEQF
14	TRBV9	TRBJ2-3	ASSPLAGGLPDTQY
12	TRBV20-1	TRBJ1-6	SASISGGNSPLH
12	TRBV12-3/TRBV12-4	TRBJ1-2	ASSWGQTNYGYT
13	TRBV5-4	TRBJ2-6	ASSTGGGGANVLT
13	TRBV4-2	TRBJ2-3	ASSQDISSIGTQY
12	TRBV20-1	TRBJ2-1	SAREAGGRNEQF
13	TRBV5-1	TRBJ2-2	ASSLSQGRTGELF